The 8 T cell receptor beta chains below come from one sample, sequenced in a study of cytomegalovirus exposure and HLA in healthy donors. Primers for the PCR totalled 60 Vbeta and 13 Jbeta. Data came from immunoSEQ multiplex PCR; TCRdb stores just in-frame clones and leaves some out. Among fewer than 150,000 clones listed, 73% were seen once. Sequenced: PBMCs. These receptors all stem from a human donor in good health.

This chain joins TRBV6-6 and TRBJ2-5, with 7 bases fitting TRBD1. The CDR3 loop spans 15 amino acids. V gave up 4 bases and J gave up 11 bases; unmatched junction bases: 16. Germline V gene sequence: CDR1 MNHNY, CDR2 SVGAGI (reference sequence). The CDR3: CASSSLRGRSGEQYF. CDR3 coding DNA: TGTGCCAGCAGTTCCCTGAGGGGGCGAAGTGGGGAGCAGTACTTC.

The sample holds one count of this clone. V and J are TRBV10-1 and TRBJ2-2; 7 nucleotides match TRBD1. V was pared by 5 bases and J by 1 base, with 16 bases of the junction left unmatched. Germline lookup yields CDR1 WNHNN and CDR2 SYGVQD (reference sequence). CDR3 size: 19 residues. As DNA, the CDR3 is TGCGCCAGCAGTCCCGGTAGGCTCCGACAGGGTTTGAACACCGGGGAGCTGTTTTTT. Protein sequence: CASSPGRLRQGLNTGELFF.

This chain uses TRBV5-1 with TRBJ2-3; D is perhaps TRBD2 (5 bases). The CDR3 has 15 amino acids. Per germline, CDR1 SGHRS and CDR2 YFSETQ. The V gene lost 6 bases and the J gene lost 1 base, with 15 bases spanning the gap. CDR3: CASNPSGYGTDTQYF. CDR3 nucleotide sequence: TGCGCCAGCAACCCATCGGGGTATGGCACAGATACGCAGTATTTT.

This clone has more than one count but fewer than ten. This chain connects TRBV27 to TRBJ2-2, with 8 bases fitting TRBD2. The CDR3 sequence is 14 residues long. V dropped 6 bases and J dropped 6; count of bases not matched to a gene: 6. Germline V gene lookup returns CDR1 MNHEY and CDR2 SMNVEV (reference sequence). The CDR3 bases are TGTGCCAGCAGCCGGGGGGGGACTGCCGGGGAGCTGTTTTTT. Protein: CASSRGGTAGELFF.

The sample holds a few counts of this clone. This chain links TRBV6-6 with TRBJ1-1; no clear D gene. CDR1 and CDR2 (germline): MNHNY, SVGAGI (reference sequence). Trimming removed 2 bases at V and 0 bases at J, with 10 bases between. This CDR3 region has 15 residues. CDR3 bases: TGTGCCAGCAGTTACGGCCAAACCTTGAACACTGAAGCTTTCTTT. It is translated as CASSYGQTLNTEAFF.

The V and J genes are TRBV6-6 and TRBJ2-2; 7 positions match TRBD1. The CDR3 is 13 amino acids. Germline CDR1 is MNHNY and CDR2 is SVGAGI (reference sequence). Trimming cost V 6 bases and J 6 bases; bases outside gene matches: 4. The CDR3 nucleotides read TGTGCCAGCAGCAAGGGACAGTCCGGGGAGCTGTTTTTT. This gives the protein CASSKGQSGELFF.

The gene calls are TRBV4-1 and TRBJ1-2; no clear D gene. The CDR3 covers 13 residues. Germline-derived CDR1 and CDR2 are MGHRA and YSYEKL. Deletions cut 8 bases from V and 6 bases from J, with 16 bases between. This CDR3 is CASGSAGKHGYTF. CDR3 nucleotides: TGCGCCAGCGGCAGTGCGGGGAAGCATGGCTACACCTTC.

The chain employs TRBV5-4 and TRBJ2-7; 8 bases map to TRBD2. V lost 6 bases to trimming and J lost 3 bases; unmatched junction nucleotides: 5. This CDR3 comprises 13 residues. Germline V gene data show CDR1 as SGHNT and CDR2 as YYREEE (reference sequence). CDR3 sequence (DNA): TGTGCCAGCACTTTTCGGGGGGGCTACGAGCAGTACTTC. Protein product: CASTFRGGYEQYF.